This TCR beta chain was captured by sequencing in a study of blood T cell repertoires in COVID-19. Study-wide background: Whether acute or convalescent, the COVID-19 samples came from the United States, Italy and Spain. Sample material is recorded as cDNA or gDNA derived from T cells, B-cell-depleted T cells, or PBMCs.

In the original processing: Reference gene primer amplification yielded estimated nucleated cell counts. Repertoires were generated with immunoSEQ multiplex PCR, while TCRdb's copy carries only in-frame clones and drops some. The V and J calls and clone size were taken over from that table, and D and trimming were inferred from the DNA. The table lists about 140,000 clones, 75% to 85% of them singletons, with about 10% in the top ten. Input material: peripheral blood. This clonotype was sampled from a man between 60 and 75 years old with active or convalescent COVID-19.

This CDR3 reads CASRRPQGFETQYF. The DNA for the CDR3 is TGTGCCAGCAGAAGACCACAGGGTTTCGAGACCCAGTACTTC. This rearrangement joins TRBV6-6 to TRBJ2-5, with D maybe TRBD1 (6 bases). The CDR3 covers 14 residues. Germline CDR1 MNHNY, CDR2 SVGAGI (reference sequence). V lost 6 bases and J 5 bases, leaving 16 bases between the germline ends.